This TCR beta chain was documented in a study of cytomegalovirus exposure and HLA in healthy donors. Whole-study context: The study placed about 81% of its approximately 400 genotyped donors in the Caucasian-associated ancestry cluster.

PCR amplification relied on 60 Vbeta primers (plus 13 Jbeta primers). Profiled with immunoSEQ multiplex PCR; TCRdb holds only in-frame clones, not every one. The sample consists of 100,000 to 150,000 clones, 80% of them appearing once. Germline V gene lookup returns CDR1 SGHNT and CDR2 YENEEA. CDR3 length: 15 residues. The V gene end was trimmed by 4 bases and the J gene end by 9 bases; junction bases not matched to a gene: 6. A note on this clone: Its specificity is unknown.

Study-level findings and limits: In a later analysis, V- and J-gene trimming of beta chains associated with a DCLRE1C missense variant, replicated independently. Previously analyzed data showed that most TCR beta V segments were productive at a frequency of about 87% or about 30%.

This TCR came from a woman aged 40 to 49 in good health and CMV-seronegative. The sequenced material came from PBMCs. The J gene is TRBJ2-1, the V gene TRBV11-3; 13 bases line up with TRBD2. CDR3 loop: CASSSGLAGAVEQFF. The CDR3 DNA reads TGTGCCAGCAGCTCCGGACTAGCGGGAGCGGTTGAGCAGTTCTTC.